The 10 T cell receptor beta chains listed next were all sequenced from one sample in a study of CD8 T cells in cerebrospinal fluid in Alzheimer's disease. TCRdb derives one entry per CDR3 protein from the 10x single-cell sequencing reads, leaving out DNA. The sample table sets out over 950 distinct CDR3 sequences. The material sequenced was cerebrospinal fluid. Source of these receptors: a human donor in good health.

In terms of frequency, this clonotype is large (0.1 to 1%). CDR3 loop: CSASLGVLSGANVLTF. The V call is TRBV20-1, the J call TRBJ2-6. The length of the CDR3 is 16 residues. Germline CDR1 and CDR2: DFQATT and SNEGSKA (reference sequence).

The chain joins TRBV25-1 to TRBJ2-1; TCRdb selects TRBD1, and the lack of DNA leaves this call unchecked. This CDR3 contains 16 residues. Per the germline V gene, CDR1 is MGHDK and CDR2 is SYGVNS. This CDR3 is CASSPSWGGLNNEQFF.

By frequency, this clonotype is medium-sized (0.01 to 0.1%). The J gene is TRBJ1-2, the V gene TRBV5-6; TCRdb's D gene call, TRBD1, goes unchecked for lack of DNA. The CDR3 is made up of 16 amino acids. Germline assignment: CDR1 SGHDT and CDR2 YYEEEE. The CDR3 is CASSYLQGSVSYGYTF. The complete variable domain, with remaining parts taken from reference TRBV5-6 and TRBJ1-2, reads DAGVTQSPTHLIKTRGQQVTLRCSPKSGHDTVSWYQQALGQGPQFIFQYYEEEERQRGNFPDRFSGHQFPNYSSELNVNALLLGDSALYLCASSYLQGSVSYGYTFGSGTRLTVV.

This clonotype shows up as large (0.1 to 1%) by frequency. The genes are TRBV4-3 and TRBJ2-1; TCRdb picks TRBD2, but there is no DNA to check that call. The CDR3 totals 16 residues. From germline, CDR1 is LGHNA and CDR2 YSLEER. This chain's CDR3 is CASSPLGLASYNEQFF.

This clonotype is called medium-sized based on its frequency. This chain links TRBV2 with TRBJ2-2; TCRdb designates TRBD1, a call that cannot be tested without DNA. CDR3 length equals 15 residues. Germline V gives CDR1 SNHLY, CDR2 FYNNEI. CDR3 protein: CASTAGGQDTGELFF.

This clonotype registers large (0.1 to 1%) by frequency. This rearrangement joins TRBV4-3 to TRBJ2-1; the D call from TCRdb, TRBD2, cannot be confirmed without DNA. Germline values: CDR1 LGHNA, CDR2 YSLEER. The CDR3 length is 18 residues. The CDR3 loop reads CASSQDFPGTSEGNEQFF.

According to its frequency, this clonotype is large. This chain joins TRBV10-3 and TRBJ2-6. From germline, CDR1 is ENHRY and CDR2 SYGVKD. This CDR3 is 12 amino acids long. CDR3 region: CAIMAGANVLTF.

Judged by frequency, this clonotype is large. CDR3 loop: CASSLGQGYNEQFF. V gene TRBV6-6 combines with J gene TRBJ2-1; the D gene TCRdb calls, TRBD1, cannot be checked with no DNA. This CDR3 contains 14 residues. Germline lookup yields CDR1 MNHNY and CDR2 SVGAGI (reference sequence).

The V call is TRBV5-5, the J call TRBJ1-1. The germline gives CDR1 SGHKS, CDR2 YYEKEE (reference sequence). CDR3 length: 13 residues. The CDR3 reads CASSLTGVTEAFF.

V usage is TRBV5-4 and J usage is TRBJ1-2. Germline values: CDR1 SGHNT, CDR2 YYREEE (reference sequence). This CDR3 contains 12 residues. The CDR3 sequence: CASSGQRYGYTF.